A selection of T cell receptor beta chains follows, all from one sample in a study of post-analysis software for immune sequencing data. MiXCR, run by TCRdb on the PCR reads, gives a single entry per CDR3 protein. This sample has approximately 350,000 distinct CDR3 sequences, with about a third found just once. The sample taken for sequencing was blood. The source of these receptors is a girl under 18 with multiple sclerosis. CDR3s leave out the opening cysteine and the closing phenylalanine or tryptophan. D genes are given only for firm matches.

D gene	V gene	J gene	CDR3 protein
.	TRBV4-1	TRBJ1-1	ASSQERPTEAF
.	TRBV18	TRBJ2-5	ASSEDGTSNNEQY
TRBD1	TRBV6-5	TRBJ2-7	ASSYSGQEQTYEQY
TRBD1	TRBV7-9	TRBJ2-5	ASSPRDRVSWEQY
.	TRBV6-5	TRBJ1-4	ASSYSRGAYEKLF
TRBD1	TRBV20-1	TRBJ1-1	SAPWWGQGVTEAF
.	TRBV27	TRBJ2-1	ASRMPSSYNEQF
TRBD1	TRBV7-9	TRBJ1-1	ASSVTAGTGVGNTEAF
.	TRBV29-1	TRBJ1-2	SVADTYYGYT
TRBD1	TRBV7-6	TRBJ1-2	ASSLTEGAGGYT
.	TRBV7-2	TRBJ1-1	ASSETPGVNTEAF
.	TRBV7-2	TRBJ2-7	TSSPWKRQDHEQY
.	TRBV6-5	TRBJ1-5	ASSSFPTGGQPQH
.	TRBV6-5	TRBJ2-1	ASSYAPSSYNEQF
.	TRBV6-1	TRBJ1-4	ASKRTSPNEKLF
.	TRBV7-9	TRBJ1-1	ASGLGSTEAF
.	TRBV7-2	.	ASSLVRNYEQY
TRBD1	TRBV7-9	TRBJ2-3	ASSRSDRAQDTQY
.	TRBV29-1	TRBJ2-5	SVERISGQETQY
.	TRBV20-1	TRBJ2-7	SARTQAESYEQY
.	TRBV7-6	TRBJ1-1	ASSLRARVSTEAF
.	TRBV6-1	TRBJ1-2	ASLLRGGYT
.	TRBV7-2	TRBJ2-7	ASSLEIGFYEQY
TRBD2	TRBV20-1	TRBJ2-3	SARDLLAGYTDTQY
.	TRBV3-1	TRBJ2-7	ASSQQRSEQY
.	TRBV20-1	TRBJ1-1	SAFHLESGFEAF
.	TRBV4-1	TRBJ1-1	TSSQVLESTEAF
.	TRBV9	TRBJ1-1	ASSPIANTEAF
.	TRBV4-2	TRBJ1-2	ASSGDGDNHDT
TRBD2	TRBV5-1	TRBJ2-1	ASTGLAGVSYNEQF
.	TRBV10-2	TRBJ2-1	ASTLGGFLNEQF
.	TRBV28	TRBJ2-2	ASSGYRRPNTGELF
TRBD2	TRBV20-1	TRBJ2-3	SAPSGASTDTQY
.	TRBV5-1	TRBJ1-3	ASSLDGSSGNTIY
.	TRBV10-3	TRBJ1-5	AISNSQDQPQH
.	TRBV9	TRBJ1-2	ASSVAGAFYGYT
TRBD2	TRBV20-1	.	SASDSGEGETQY
.	TRBV12-3/TRBV12-4	TRBJ2-1	ASSLQGRLEQF
.	TRBV28	TRBJ1-4	ASSLSELGAGGKLF
.	TRBV7-9	TRBJ1-1	ASSSIRMNTEAF
.	TRBV7-9	TRBJ2-1	ASSLSLGIFEYNEQF
.	TRBV20-1	.	SARDQGYEQY
TRBD2	TRBV11-2	TRBJ2-3	ASSHLAGEGPSTDTQY
.	TRBV7-2	TRBJ2-7	ASLGFYEQY
TRBD2	TRBV2	TRBJ2-3	ASSDGLAGTDTQY
TRBD1	TRBV13	TRBJ2-1	ASSETGTVHYNEQF
.	TRBV11-2	.	ASSLVLLETQY
.	TRBV7-9	TRBJ1-4	ASSLASPRQDKKVNEKLF
.	TRBV11-2	TRBJ2-1	ASSLVRGRGGGRQF
.	TRBV5-4	TRBJ2-1	ASSLSTGPDNEQF
TRBD1	TRBV18	TRBJ1-2	ASSPWDREGGYT